This entry lists 17 T cell receptor beta chains sequenced from one sample in a study of blood T cell repertoires in COVID-19. Here immunoSEQ multiplex PCR was the method, and the copy in TCRdb shows in-frame clones only, minus some. The sample holds about 310,000 clones, about 87% seen once. The sample taken for sequencing was PBMCs or T cells enriched from blood (not recorded which). Every receptor here comes from a woman under 30 who had recovered from COVID-19.

The CDR3 loop reads CASSQGSAGGQETQYF. The CDR3 region has the DNA TGTGCCAGCAGCCAAGGCTCAGCGGGGGGCCAAGAGACCCAGTACTTC. The V and J genes are TRBV4-2 and TRBJ2-5; 9 bases line up with TRBD2. V was clipped by 1 base and J by 1 base; unmatched bases: 4. Per the germline V gene, CDR1 is LGHNA and CDR2 is YNFKEQ. This CDR3 is 16 amino acids long.

The rearrangement links TRBV7-2 to TRBJ2-7; TRBD2 matches 9 bases. The J segment lost 2 bases and the V segment lost 6 bases, leaving 8 bases of the junction unmatched. CDR1 is SGHTA and CDR2 is FQGNSA in the germline V gene. This CDR3 comprises 15 residues. CDR3 protein: CASRLTSGPAYEQYF. CDR3 coding DNA: TGTGCCAGCAGATTGACTAGCGGCCCAGCCTACGAGCAGTACTTC. The full variable domain, its missing parts supplied by reference TRBV7-2 and TRBJ2-7, is GAGVSQSPSNKVTEKGKDVELRCDPISGHTALYWYRQSLGQGLEFLIYFQGNSAPDKSGLPSDRFSAERTGGSVSTLTIQRTQQEDSAVYLCASRLTSGPAYEQYFGPGTRLTVT.

This chain links TRBV28 with TRBJ1-4; D unresolved. CDR1 and CDR2 (germline): MDHEN, SYDVKM. Trimming removed 5 bases at V and 7 bases at J, with 23 bases between. The CDR3 spans 17 residues. The chain's CDR3 is CASSPPAPPSPLEKLFF. The DNA of the CDR3 is TGTGCCAGCAGTCCCCCCGCCCCCCCGAGCCCTCTTGAAAAACTGTTTTTT.

The chain combines TRBV2 with TRBJ1-2; unclear D gene. Germline V CDR1 and CDR2: SNHLY, FYNNEI. The CDR3 extends over 13 amino acids. V lost 1 base, J lost 2 bases, and 5 bases lay in between. The CDR3 nucleotides read TGTGCCAGCAGTGAAGGGCAGAACTATGGCTACACCTTC. It specifies CASSEGQNYGYTF.

The V call is TRBV28, the J call TRBJ2-5, with D possibly matching TRBD2 (5 bases). The CDR3 spans 15 residues. Germline V lookup: CDR1 MDHEN, CDR2 SYDVKM. The ends were cut back, 5 bases at V and 5 bases at J, with 18 bases in the middle. The CDR3 coding sequence is TGTGCCAGCAGTCCCCCTGGAGGCCTCCAGGAGACCCAGTACTTC. It specifies CASSPPGGLQETQYF.

V usage is TRBV2 and J usage is TRBJ1-6; D uncertain. CDR3 size: 13 residues. Germline CDR1 reads SNHLY; CDR2 reads FYNNEI. V shed 3 bases and J shed 9 bases, with 9 bases lying between them. CDR3 in amino acids: CASSDASGSPLHF. The CDR3 coding sequence is TGTGCCAGCAGTGATGCGTCGGGTTCACCCCTCCACTTT.

V and J are TRBV27 and TRBJ2-1; the D gene is possibly TRBD2 (6 bases). Trimming took 5 bases from V and 8 from J, leaving 16 bases between them. CDR1 and CDR2 (germline): MNHEY, SMNVEV (reference sequence). The CDR3 is 14 residues long. The CDR3 protein is CASSRGRSSHEQFF. DNA of the CDR3: TGTGCCAGCAGTCGGGGGAGATCTTCCCATGAGCAGTTCTTC.

This clone showed up just once. The chain employs TRBV18 and TRBJ2-7; 8 bases are a match to TRBD1. The germline CDR1 and CDR2 sequences are KGHSH and LQKENI. V lost 4 bases to trimming and J lost 2 bases; unmatched junction nucleotides: 7. The CDR3 has 15 amino acids. CDR3 region: CASSLNGQGPYEQYF. The CDR3 DNA follows: TGTGCCAGCTCACTTAATGGACAGGGACCCTACGAGCAGTACTTC.

V gene TRBV20-1 combines with J gene TRBJ2-7; TRBD2 aligns across 8 bases. Trimming cost V 3 bases and J 7 bases; bases outside gene matches: 8. Germline V gene data show CDR1 as DFQATT and CDR2 as SNEGSKA (reference sequence). The CDR3 length is 13 residues. The CDR3 DNA reads TGCAGTGCTAGTAGCGGGGACCCGCGAGAGCAGTACTTC. Its protein is CSASSGDPREQYF.

The CDR3 is CASSGGPGYTF. The CDR3 DNA is TGTGCCAGCTCGGGGGGGCCTGGCTACACCTTC. This chain links TRBV18 with TRBJ1-2; weak D call: TRBD1 (6 bases). Looked up from germline, CDR1 is KGHSH and CDR2 is LQKENI. V was trimmed by 6 bases and J by 7 bases, leaving 9 bases between them. CDR3 size: 11 residues.

V gene TRBV7-9 combines with J gene TRBJ2-4; weak D call: TRBD2 (5 bases). Trimming cost V 4 bases and J 0 bases, with 16 bases left between them. The CDR3 extends over 17 amino acids. Germline V gives CDR1 SEHNR, CDR2 FQNEAQ (reference sequence). CDR3 DNA sequence: TGTGCCAGCAGCTCTACCCGGAGCGGCTTAGCCAAAAACATTCAGTACTTC. It is translated as CASSSTRSGLAKNIQYF.

V gene TRBV7-2 combines with J gene TRBJ2-3, with 14 bases matching TRBD2. V lost 4 bases and J lost 4; bases outside the gene matches: 4. CDR1 and CDR2 from the germline V gene are SGHTA and FQGNSA. This CDR3 spans 16 amino acids. The CDR3 nucleotides read TGTGCCAGCAGCTCCGGGACTAGCGGGGGCGCAGATACGCAGTATTTT. It specifies CASSSGTSGGADTQYF.

The chain combines TRBV5-8 with TRBJ1-1; D is unclear. Trimming cost V 0 bases and J 1 base, with 4 bases left between them. The CDR3 is 13 residues long. Germline V gives CDR1 SGHTS, CDR2 YDEGEE. The CDR3 DNA follows: TGTGCCAGCAGCTTGGACAGGAACACTGAAGCTTTCTTT. Its translation: CASSLDRNTEAFF.

The chain carries TRBV5-1 and TRBJ2-1; no reliable D call. Trimming cost V 4 bases and J 5 bases, with 13 bases left between them. Germline CDR1 reads SGHRS; CDR2 reads YFSETQ. This CDR3 spans 14 amino acids. The CDR3 DNA sequence: TGCGCCAGCAGCATCGGAGTCCTCGACAATGAGCAGTTCTTC. This codes for CASSIGVLDNEQFF.

As DNA, the CDR3 is TGTGCCAGCAGCAGCGAGGGACAGTACACCGGGGAGCTGTTTTTT. Translated: CASSSEGQYTGELFF. The gene calls are TRBV7-9 and TRBJ2-2; 7 bases match TRBD1. Germline assignment: CDR1 SEHNR and CDR2 FQNEAQ (reference sequence). J lost 3 bases, V lost 5 bases, and 6 bases had no gene match. CDR3 length: 15 residues.

V and J are TRBV11-3 and TRBJ2-3; 8 bases line up with TRBD1. There are 15 residues in the CDR3. The junction had 6 bases not matched to a gene; V was cut back by 5 bases and J by 2 bases. The V gene's germline CDR1 is SGHNT and CDR2 YENEEA. The CDR3 here is CASSTRTGNTDTQYF. CDR3 coding DNA: TGTGCCAGCAGCACAAGGACAGGGAACACAGATACGCAGTATTTT.

CDR3 sequence (DNA): TGCGCCAGCAGCTTCGGGGGGCAAGAGACCCAGTACTTC. Amino acid sequence: CASSFGGQETQYF. The V gene is TRBV5-1, the J gene TRBJ2-5, with 7 bases that match TRBD2. There are 13 residues in the CDR3. CDR1 and CDR2 from the germline V gene are SGHRS and YFSETQ. After removal of 2 bases from V and 2 bases from J, the junction contained 0 bases not matched to a gene.